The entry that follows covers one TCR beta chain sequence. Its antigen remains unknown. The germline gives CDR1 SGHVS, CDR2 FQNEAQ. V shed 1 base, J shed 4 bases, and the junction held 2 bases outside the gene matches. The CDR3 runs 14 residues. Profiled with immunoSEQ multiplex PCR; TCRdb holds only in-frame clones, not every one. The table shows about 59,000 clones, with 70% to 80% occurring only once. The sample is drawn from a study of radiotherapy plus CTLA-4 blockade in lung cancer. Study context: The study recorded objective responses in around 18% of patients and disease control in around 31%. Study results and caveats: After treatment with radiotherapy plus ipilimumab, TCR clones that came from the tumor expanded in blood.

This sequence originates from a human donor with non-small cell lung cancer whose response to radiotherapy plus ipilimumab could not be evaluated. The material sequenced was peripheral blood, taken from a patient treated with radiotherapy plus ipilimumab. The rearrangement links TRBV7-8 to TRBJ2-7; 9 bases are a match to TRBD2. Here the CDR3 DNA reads TGTGCCAGCAGCTTAGGAGCGGGAGGATACGAGCAGTACTTC. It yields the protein CASSLGAGGYEQYF.